This is a list of T cell receptor beta chains from one sample in a study of blood T cells in healthy people across ages. TCRdb independently ran MiXCR on the 5' RACE reads; one entry per CDR3 protein. The sample contains about 1.5 million distinct CDR3 sequences, around two fifths of which appear only once. Source material: blood. All receptors come from a young woman in good health. Both conserved end residues are part of each CDR3. D genes are given only for firm matches. The size entry is marked missing in some rows and otherwise reads once, few, many or a size class.

CDR3nt: TGCGCCAGCAGCCATGCCTACCCGGGCAGGGGCCCCTTCTTCTACAATGAGCAGTTCTTC
CDR3aa: CASSHAYPGRGPFFYNEQFF
v_gene: TRBV4-1
j_gene: TRBJ2-1
d_gene: NA
abundance: NA

CDR3nt: TGTGCCAGCAGCTTAGTAGCAGGAGCGGGGCTGGATGAGCAGTTCTTC
CDR3aa: CASSLVAGAGLDEQFF
v_gene: TRBV7-9
j_gene: TRBJ2-1
d_gene: TRBD2
abundance: NA

CDR3nt: TGTGCCAGCAGCCAAGGCCCGGAGGTCGGCTACACCTTC
CDR3aa: CASSQGPEVGYTF
v_gene: TRBV3-1
j_gene: TRBJ1-2
d_gene: NA
abundance: NA

CDR3nt: TGCAGCGTTGCCCTAGAGCCTCGCACAGATACGCAGTATTTT
CDR3aa: CSVALEPRTDTQYF
v_gene: TRBV29-1
j_gene: TRBJ2-3
d_gene: NA
abundance: many

CDR3nt: TGCAGTGCTAGACCCTCGTGGGGACAGGGTTACTCTGGGGCCAACGTCCTGACTTTC
CDR3aa: CSARPSWGQGYSGANVLTF
v_gene: TRBV20-1
j_gene: TRBJ2-6
d_gene: TRBD1
abundance: NA

CDR3nt: TGTGCCAGCAGTGACCCAGGGCGGAACACTGAAGCTTTCTTT
CDR3aa: CASSDPGRNTEAFF
v_gene: TRBV6-1
j_gene: TRBJ1-1
d_gene: NA
abundance: NA

CDR3nt: TGCGCCAGCAGCTTGAGAGATAAAGCTAACTATGGCTACACCTTC
CDR3aa: CASSLRDKANYGYTF
v_gene: TRBV5-1
j_gene: TRBJ1-2
d_gene: NA
abundance: NA

CDR3nt: TGCGCCAGCCGGTTCGCGGGGCGACCCTACACAGATGCACAGTATTTT
CDR3aa: CASRFAGRPYTDAQYF
v_gene: TRBV5-1
j_gene: TRBJ2-3
d_gene: NA
abundance: NA

CDR3nt: TGCGCCAGCAGCCAAGGGTCATCAATCTCCTACGAGCAGTACTTC
CDR3aa: CASSQGSSISYEQYF
v_gene: TRBV4-1
j_gene: TRBJ2-7
d_gene: NA
abundance: NA

CDR3nt: TGTGCCAGCAGCCAAGCCAGCGGGGGATCACAAGACGGGACCCAGTACTTC
CDR3aa: CASSQASGGSQDGTQYF
v_gene: TRBV3-1
j_gene: TRBJ2-5
d_gene: TRBD2
abundance: NA

CDR3nt: TGTGCCAGCAGTTACTCGACTCGGTTAGGGACAGGAGAAAAACTGTTTTTT
CDR3aa: CASSYSTRLGTGEKLFF
v_gene: TRBV6-6
j_gene: TRBJ1-4
d_gene: TRBD1
abundance: NA

CDR3nt: TGCAGTGCTAGACGGGACGTGGGGGGCTACACCTTC
CDR3aa: CSARRDVGGYTF
v_gene: TRBV20-1
j_gene: TRBJ1-2
d_gene: NA
abundance: NA

CDR3nt: TGTGCCAGCAGTTTCGGGGGGGCGTATGAGCAGTTCTTC
CDR3aa: CASSFGGAYEQFF
v_gene: TRBV6-5
j_gene: TRBJ2-1
d_gene: TRBD2
abundance: NA

CDR3nt: TGTGCCGGAAACAGGGACAACTATGGCTACACCTTC
CDR3aa: CAGNRDNYGYTF
v_gene: TRBV2
j_gene: TRBJ1-2
d_gene: NA
abundance: few

CDR3nt: TGTGCCAGCAGCGAAGCCCGGACAGGGAGGGAGACCCAGTACTTC
CDR3aa: CASSEARTGRETQYF
v_gene: TRBV5-6
j_gene: TRBJ2-5
d_gene: TRBD1
abundance: few

CDR3nt: TGTGCCAGCAGTTACTCGAGAGGCAGTCGCTATGGCTACACCTTC
CDR3aa: CASSYSRGSRYGYTF
v_gene: TRBV6-5
j_gene: TRBJ1-2
d_gene: NA
abundance: few

CDR3nt: TGCGCCAGCAGCCCCCCGCTGGGGAGGGCGGGGGAAGCTTTCTTT
CDR3aa: CASSPPLGRAGEAFF
v_gene: TRBV4-1
j_gene: TRBJ1-1
d_gene: NA
abundance: few

CDR3nt: TGTGCCAGCAGTGGGGTCCAGTTGCAGTTCTTC
CDR3aa: CASSGVQLQFF
v_gene: TRBV7-9
j_gene: TRBJ2-1
d_gene: NA
abundance: NA

CDR3nt: TGCAGTGCTAGAGATATGGGACTAGCGAGAGGGTGGGAGCAGTACTTC
CDR3aa: CSARDMGLARGWEQYF
v_gene: TRBV20-1
j_gene: TRBJ2-4
d_gene: TRBD2
abundance: NA

CDR3nt: TGCGCCAGCAGCCAAGGCCGTAAGGTTGGGGGGTACACAGATACGCAGTATTTT
CDR3aa: CASSQGRKVGGYTDTQYF
v_gene: TRBV4-1
j_gene: TRBJ2-3
d_gene: NA
abundance: few

CDR3nt: TGTGCCAGCAGTTTAGGGGTGGGAGCTAGCGAGCAGTACTTC
CDR3aa: CASSLGVGASEQYF
v_gene: TRBV28
j_gene: TRBJ2-7
d_gene: NA
abundance: few

CDR3nt: TGCAGTTTCAGACTAGCGGGGGCAGATACGCAGTATTTT
CDR3aa: CSFRLAGADTQYF
v_gene: TRBV20-1
j_gene: TRBJ2-3
d_gene: TRBD2
abundance: once

CDR3nt: TGTGCCAGCAGCCCCCCCGCGGGACTAGCGGACCAAGAGACCCAGTACTTC
CDR3aa: CASSPPAGLADQETQYF
v_gene: TRBV5-6
j_gene: TRBJ2-5
d_gene: TRBD2
abundance: few

CDR3nt: TGTGCCAGCAACAAGGACCGATACGAGCAGTACTTC
CDR3aa: CASNKDRYEQYF
v_gene: TRBV6-1
j_gene: TRBJ2-7
d_gene: NA
abundance: NA

CDR3nt: TGTGCCAGCACGGGAAAGATCGCCGAGGAGCTGTTTTTT
CDR3aa: CASTGKIAEELFF
v_gene: TRBV6-1
j_gene: TRBJ2-2
d_gene: NA
abundance: NA

CDR3nt: TGTGCCAGCAGCACTGGGACAGGGGACACCGGGGAGCTGTTTTTT
CDR3aa: CASSTGTGDTGELFF
v_gene: TRBV11-2
j_gene: TRBJ2-2
d_gene: TRBD1
abundance: NA

CDR3nt: TGTGCCAGCAGCTTCAACCTGGGGCGGGAGACAGATACGCAGTATTTT
CDR3aa: CASSFNLGRETDTQYF
v_gene: TRBV7-8
j_gene: TRBJ2-3
d_gene: TRBD2
abundance: NA

CDR3nt: TGTGCCAGCAGGCGGACTAGCGGGGACTACAATGAGCAGTTCTTC
CDR3aa: CASRRTSGDYNEQFF
v_gene: TRBV2
j_gene: TRBJ2-1
d_gene: TRBD2
abundance: NA

CDR3nt: TGTGCCAGCAGACAGACTAGCGGAAGTGAGCAGTTCTTC
CDR3aa: CASRQTSGSEQFF
v_gene: TRBV3-1
j_gene: TRBJ2-1
d_gene: TRBD2
abundance: few

CDR3nt: TGTGCCAGCAGTTTTGGGGCAGGATATGGCTACACCTTC
CDR3aa: CASSFGAGYGYTF
v_gene: TRBV6-6
j_gene: TRBJ1-2
d_gene: NA
abundance: few

CDR3nt: TGCGCCAGCAGCCAAGAATCGGGGGCTGGCTACACCTTC
CDR3aa: CASSQESGAGYTF
v_gene: TRBV4-1
j_gene: TRBJ1-2
d_gene: NA
abundance: NA

CDR3nt: TGTGCCAGCAGCTTAGAAGCTTCCTTCTACGAGCAGTACTTC
CDR3aa: CASSLEASFYEQYF
v_gene: TRBV7-2
j_gene: TRBJ2-7
d_gene: NA
abundance: NA

CDR3nt: TGTGCCAGCAGCTATCCGGGGGGGCGGGAAGAGACCCAGTACTTC
CDR3aa: CASSYPGGREETQYF
v_gene: TRBV11-2
j_gene: TRBJ2-5
d_gene: TRBD2
abundance: NA

CDR3nt: TGCAGTGCTAGACAGGGGGCCGGTGAAGCTTTCTTT
CDR3aa: CSARQGAGEAFF
v_gene: TRBV20-1
j_gene: TRBJ1-1
d_gene: TRBD1
abundance: NA

CDR3nt: TGTGCCAGCAGCTTAGGCAGTACTAACTATGGCTACACCTTC
CDR3aa: CASSLGSTNYGYTF
v_gene: TRBV13
j_gene: TRBJ1-2
d_gene: NA
abundance: few

CDR3nt: TGTGCCAGCAGTGATTTGACAGTTCAAGGCTACACCTTC
CDR3aa: CASSDLTVQGYTF
v_gene: TRBV25-1
j_gene: TRBJ1-2
d_gene: NA
abundance: NA